The 6 T cell receptor beta chains given below trace back to one sample, sequenced in a study of beta chain features in type 1 diabetes. The whole isolated RNA underwent reverse transcription, so sequencing captured expressed TCRB transcripts. This table comes from immunoSEQ multiplex PCR, and its TCRdb copy is limited to in-frame clones, with some not included. This sample has about 140,000 clones, with roughly 9.7% found just once. What was sequenced was central memory CD4+ T cells from blood. These receptors all stem from a woman in her 40s in good health.

The rearrangement uses TRBV9 and TRBJ1-4, with 7 bases aligning to TRBD1. Germline V lookup: CDR1 SGDLS, CDR2 YYNGEE. With V trimmed by 4 bases and J by 4 bases, 10 bases remained unmatched. CDR3 length equals 16 residues. CDR3 nucleotide sequence: TGTGCCAGCAGCCCCTCCGGGACAGCCCTTAATGAAAAACTGTTTTTT. It is translated as CASSPSGTALNEKLFF.

The CDR3 bases are TGTGCCAGCAGCTTAGCGGGGGCCCACACAGATACGCAGTATTTT. This translates into CASSLAGAHTDTQYF. This sequence joins TRBV5-5 and TRBJ2-3; 8 bases agree with TRBD2. V lost 2 bases and J lost 2; bases outside the gene matches: 4. Looked up from germline, CDR1 is SGHKS and CDR2 is YYEKEE (reference sequence). The length of the CDR3 is 15 residues.

The rearrangement joins TRBV11-2 to TRBJ1-1; D is undetermined. The V and J ends lost 5 bases and 11 bases respectively, with 15 bases between them. CDR1 SGHAT and CDR2 FQNNGV come from the germline V gene. CDR3 length: 12 residues. The CDR3 sequence is CASSPEVAGAFF. Written as DNA, the CDR3 is TGTGCCAGCAGCCCGGAAGTCGCAGGCGCTTTCTTT.

This chain uses TRBV10-3 with TRBJ2-3; D gene uncertain. In germline, CDR1 is ENHRY, CDR2 SYGVKD. This CDR3 is 12 amino acids long. The V end was cut by 1 base, the J end by 5 bases, with 4 bases between. This CDR3 reads CAISEFIDTQYF. The CDR3 DNA is TGTGCCATCAGTGAGTTTATAGATACGCAGTATTTT.

This clone was seen more than once but under ten times. The genes are TRBV27 and TRBJ2-5, with D tentatively TRBD1 (5 bases). The germline CDR1 and CDR2 sequences are MNHEY and SMNVEV (reference sequence). The CDR3 covers 13 residues. V lost 3 bases, J lost 4 bases, and 9 bases lay in between. CDR3 in amino acids: CASSFRVPETQYF. CDR3 sequence (DNA): TGTGCCAGCAGTTTCAGGGTCCCAGAGACCCAGTACTTC.

The gene calls are TRBV18 and TRBJ1-4; 12 positions agree with TRBD1. Germline V gene sequence: CDR1 KGHSH, CDR2 LQKENI. Trimming took 3 bases from V and 6 from J; bases not matched to a gene: 2. The CDR3 sequence is 15 residues long. CDR3 residues: CASSPGQGADEKLFF. Written as DNA, the CDR3 is TGTGCCAGCTCACCGGGACAGGGGGCGGATGAAAAACTGTTTTTT.